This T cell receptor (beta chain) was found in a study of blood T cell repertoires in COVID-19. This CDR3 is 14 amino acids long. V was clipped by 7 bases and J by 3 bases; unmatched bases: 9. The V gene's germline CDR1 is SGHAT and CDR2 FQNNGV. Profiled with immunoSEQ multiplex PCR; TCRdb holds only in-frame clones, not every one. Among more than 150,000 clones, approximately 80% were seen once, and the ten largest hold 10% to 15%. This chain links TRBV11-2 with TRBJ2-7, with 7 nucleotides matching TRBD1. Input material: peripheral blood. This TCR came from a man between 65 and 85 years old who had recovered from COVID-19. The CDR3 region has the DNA TGTGCCAGCAACCCACAGGGGTCCTACTACGAGCAGTACTTC. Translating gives CASNPQGSYYEQYF. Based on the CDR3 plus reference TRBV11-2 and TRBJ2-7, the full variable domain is EAGVAQSPRYKIIEKRQSVAFWCNPISGHATLYWYQQILGQGPKLLIQFQNNGVVDDSQLPKDRFSAERLKGVDSTLKIQPAKLEDSAVYLCASNPQGSYYEQYFGPGTRLTVT.